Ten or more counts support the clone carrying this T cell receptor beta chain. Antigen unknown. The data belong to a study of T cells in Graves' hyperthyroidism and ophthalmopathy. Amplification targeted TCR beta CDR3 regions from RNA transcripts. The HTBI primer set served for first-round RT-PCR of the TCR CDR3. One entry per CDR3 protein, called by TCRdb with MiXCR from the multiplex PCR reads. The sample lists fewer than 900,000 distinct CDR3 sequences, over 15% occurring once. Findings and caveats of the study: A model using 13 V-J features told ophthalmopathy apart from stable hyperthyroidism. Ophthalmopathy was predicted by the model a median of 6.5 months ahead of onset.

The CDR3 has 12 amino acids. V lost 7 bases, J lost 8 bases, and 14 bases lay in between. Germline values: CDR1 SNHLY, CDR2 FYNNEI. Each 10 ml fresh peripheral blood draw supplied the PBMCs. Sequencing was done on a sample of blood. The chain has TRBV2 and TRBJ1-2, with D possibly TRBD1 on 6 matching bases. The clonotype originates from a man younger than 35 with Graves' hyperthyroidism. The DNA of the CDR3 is TGTGCCAGCACCGACAGGAAATACGGCTACACCTTC. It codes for CASTDRKYGYTF.